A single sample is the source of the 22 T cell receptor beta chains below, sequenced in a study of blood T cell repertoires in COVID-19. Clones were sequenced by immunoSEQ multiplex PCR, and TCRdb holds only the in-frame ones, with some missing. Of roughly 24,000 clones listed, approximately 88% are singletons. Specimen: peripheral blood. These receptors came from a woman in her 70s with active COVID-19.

CDR3 in amino acids: CASSQGGGSSTDTQYF. The CDR3 nucleotides are TGTGCCAGCAGCCAAGGCGGGGGAAGTAGCACAGATACGCAGTATTTT. The J gene is TRBJ2-3, the V gene TRBV14, with 7 positions matching TRBD2. J lost 0 bases, V lost 1 base, and 4 bases had no gene match. The CDR3 covers 16 residues. The V gene's germline CDR1 is SGHDN and CDR2 FVKESK.

The CDR3 sequence: CSAAVETQYF. In DNA, the CDR3 is TGCAGTGCGGCTGTGGAGACCCAGTACTTC. J is TRBJ2-5 and V is TRBV20-1; unclear D gene. Germline V CDR1 and CDR2: DFQATT, SNEGSKA (reference sequence). This CDR3 region has 10 residues. Trimming stripped 6 bases from V and 5 bases from J, with 7 bases between.

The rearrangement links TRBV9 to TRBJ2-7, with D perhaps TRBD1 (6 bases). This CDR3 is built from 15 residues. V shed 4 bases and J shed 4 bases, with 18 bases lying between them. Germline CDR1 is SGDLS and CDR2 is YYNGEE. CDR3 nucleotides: TGTGCCAGCAGCAACTTTACAGGGTCTGGGTACGAGCAGTACTTC. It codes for CASSNFTGSGYEQYF.

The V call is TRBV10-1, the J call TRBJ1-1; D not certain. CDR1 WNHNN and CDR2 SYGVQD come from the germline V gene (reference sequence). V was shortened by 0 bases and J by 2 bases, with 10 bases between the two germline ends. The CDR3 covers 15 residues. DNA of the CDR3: TGCGCCAGCAGTGAGTCCCCGCCAGGAAACACTGAAGCTTTCTTT. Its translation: CASSESPPGNTEAFF.

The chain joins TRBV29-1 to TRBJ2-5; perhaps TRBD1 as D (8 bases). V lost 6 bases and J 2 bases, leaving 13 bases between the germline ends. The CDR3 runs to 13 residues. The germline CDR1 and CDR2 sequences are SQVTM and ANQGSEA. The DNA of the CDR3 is TGCAGCGTGGCACAGGGGGGGCAAGAGACCCAGTACTTC. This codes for CSVAQGGQETQYF.

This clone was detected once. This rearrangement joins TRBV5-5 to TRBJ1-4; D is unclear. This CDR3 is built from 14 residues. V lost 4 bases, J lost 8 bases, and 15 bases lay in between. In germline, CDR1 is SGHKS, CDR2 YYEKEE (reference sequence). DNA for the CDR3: TGTGCCAGCAGCGGCGGGAGGGAGAGGGAAAAACTGTTTTTT. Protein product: CASSGGREREKLFF.

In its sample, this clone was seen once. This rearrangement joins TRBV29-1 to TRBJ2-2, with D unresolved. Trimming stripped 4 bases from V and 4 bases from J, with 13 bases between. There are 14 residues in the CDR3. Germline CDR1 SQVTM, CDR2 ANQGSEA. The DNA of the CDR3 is TGCAGCGTTGTTCTGGGCGTACCCACCGGGGAGCTGTTTTTT. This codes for CSVVLGVPTGELFF.

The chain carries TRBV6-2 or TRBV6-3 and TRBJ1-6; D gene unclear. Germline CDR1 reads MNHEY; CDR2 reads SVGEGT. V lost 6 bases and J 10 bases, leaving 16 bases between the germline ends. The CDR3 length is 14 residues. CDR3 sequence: CASSLREGSSPLHF. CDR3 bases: TGTGCCAGCAGCCTCCGCGAGGGAAGCTCACCCCTCCACTTT.

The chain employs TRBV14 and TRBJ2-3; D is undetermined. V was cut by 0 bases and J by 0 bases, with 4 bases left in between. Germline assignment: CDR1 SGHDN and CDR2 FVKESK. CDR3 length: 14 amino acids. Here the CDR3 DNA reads TGTGCCAGCAGCCAAGATAGAAGCACAGATACGCAGTATTTT. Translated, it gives CASSQDRSTDTQYF.

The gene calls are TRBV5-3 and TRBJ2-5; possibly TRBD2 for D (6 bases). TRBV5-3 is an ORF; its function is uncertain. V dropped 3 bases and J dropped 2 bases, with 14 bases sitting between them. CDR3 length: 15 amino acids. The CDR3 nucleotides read TGTGCCAGAAGCTCCAGAGGAGGAGGGCAAGAGACCCAGTACTTC. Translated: CARSSRGGGQETQYF.

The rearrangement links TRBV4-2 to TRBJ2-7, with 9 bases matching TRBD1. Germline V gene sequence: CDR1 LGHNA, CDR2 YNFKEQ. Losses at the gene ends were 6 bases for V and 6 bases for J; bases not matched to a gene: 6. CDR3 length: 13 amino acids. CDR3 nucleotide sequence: TGTGCCAGCAGATCGGGACAGGGTCGCGAGCAGTACTTC. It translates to CASRSGQGREQYF.

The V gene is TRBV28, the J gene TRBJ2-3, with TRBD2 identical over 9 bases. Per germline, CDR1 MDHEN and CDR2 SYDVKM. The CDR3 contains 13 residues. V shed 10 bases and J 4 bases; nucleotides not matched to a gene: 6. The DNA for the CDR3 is TGTGCCACCACGCGGGGGGGCCCAGATACGCAGTATTTT. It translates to CATTRGGPDTQYF.

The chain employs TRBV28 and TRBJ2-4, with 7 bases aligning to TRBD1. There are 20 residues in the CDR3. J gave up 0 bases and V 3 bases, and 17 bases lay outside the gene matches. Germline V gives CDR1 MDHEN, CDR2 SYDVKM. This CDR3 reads CASSFPPGQLGRGAKNIQYF. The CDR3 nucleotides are TGTGCCAGCAGTTTCCCCCCGGGACAGTTAGGAAGAGGAGCCAAAAACATTCAGTACTTC.

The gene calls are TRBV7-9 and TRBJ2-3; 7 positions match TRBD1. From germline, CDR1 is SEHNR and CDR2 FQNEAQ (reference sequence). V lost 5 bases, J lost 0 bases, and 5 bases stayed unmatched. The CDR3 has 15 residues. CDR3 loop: CASSHRDSSTDTQYF. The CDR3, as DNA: TGTGCCAGCAGCCACCGGGACAGTAGCACAGATACGCAGTATTTT.

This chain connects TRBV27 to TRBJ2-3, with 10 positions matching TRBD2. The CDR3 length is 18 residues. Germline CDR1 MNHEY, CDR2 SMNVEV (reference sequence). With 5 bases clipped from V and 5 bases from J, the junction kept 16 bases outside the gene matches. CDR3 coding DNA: TGTGCCAGCAGTCCGTTACCCCCCATAGCGGGGGGAGGAGATACGCAGTATTTT. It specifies CASSPLPPIAGGGDTQYF.

DNA for the CDR3: TGTGCCAGCAGCGTTACCTTGACAGGGGGATTTTCACCCCTCCACTTT. Residues: CASSVTLTGGFSPLHF. J is TRBJ1-6 and V is TRBV9; 9 bases fit TRBD1. Looked up from germline, CDR1 is SGDLS and CDR2 is YYNGEE. Trimming at V came to 2 bases and at J to 9 bases, leaving 9 bases not matched to a gene. The CDR3 totals 16 residues.

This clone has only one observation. The CDR3 protein is CASSRVGGAYEQYF. The CDR3 nucleotides are TGTGCCAGCAGCCGGGTTGGGGGGGCTTACGAGCAGTACTTC. The chain employs TRBV11-2 and TRBJ2-7; D is possibly TRBD2 (7 bases). The CDR3 sequence is 14 residues long. The V and J ends lost 5 bases and 4 bases respectively, with 15 bases between them. Germline V gives CDR1 SGHAT, CDR2 FQNNGV.

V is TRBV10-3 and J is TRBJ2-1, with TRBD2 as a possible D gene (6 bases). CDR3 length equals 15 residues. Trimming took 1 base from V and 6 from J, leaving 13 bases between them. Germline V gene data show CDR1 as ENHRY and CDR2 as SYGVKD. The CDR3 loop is CAISELVGGANEQFF. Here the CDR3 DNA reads TGTGCCATCAGTGAGTTGGTAGGCGGGGCCAATGAGCAGTTCTTC.

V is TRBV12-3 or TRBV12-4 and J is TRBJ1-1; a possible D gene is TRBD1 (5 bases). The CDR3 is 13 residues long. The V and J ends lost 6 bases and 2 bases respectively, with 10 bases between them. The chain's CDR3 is CASRNQGNTEAFF. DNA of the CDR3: TGTGCCAGCAGAAACCAGGGTAACACTGAAGCTTTCTTT.

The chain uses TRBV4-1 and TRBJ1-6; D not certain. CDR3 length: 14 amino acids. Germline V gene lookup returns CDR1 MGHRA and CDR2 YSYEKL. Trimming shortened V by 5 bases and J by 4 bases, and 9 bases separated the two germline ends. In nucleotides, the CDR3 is TGCGCCAGCAGCTTCACGGAGTATAATTCACCCCTCCACTTT. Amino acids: CASSFTEYNSPLHF.

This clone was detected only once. This CDR3 reads CASNRGSTLHTGELFF. The DNA for the CDR3 is TGTGCCAGTAACCGCGGCTCCACCCTTCACACCGGGGAGCTGTTTTTT. The chain carries TRBV19 and TRBJ2-2; D is unresolved. The CDR3 consists of 16 residues. Trimming took off 7 bases at V and 3 bases at J, with 18 bases between the two ends. Germline assignment: CDR1 LNHDA and CDR2 SQIVND (reference sequence).

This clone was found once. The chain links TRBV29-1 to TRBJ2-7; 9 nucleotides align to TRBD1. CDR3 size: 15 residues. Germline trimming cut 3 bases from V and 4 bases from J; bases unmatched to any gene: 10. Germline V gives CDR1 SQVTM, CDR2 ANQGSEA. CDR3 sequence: CSVEDRGLSSYEQYF. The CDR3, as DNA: TGCAGCGTTGAGGACAGGGGCCTCTCCTCTTACGAGCAGTACTTC.